This TCR beta chain is from a study of patients and donors after allogeneic stem cell transplantation. TCRdb passed the RT-PCR reads through MiXCR, listing each CDR3 protein once. The table lists roughly 200,000 distinct CDR3 sequences, 41% of them singletons. CDR3 size: 14 residues. Germline V lookup: CDR1 SGHRS, CDR2 YFSETQ. Trimming took off 0 bases at V and 1 base at J, with 7 bases between the two ends. This clonotype was counted at least ten times. The TCR was taken from a human donor who was either an allogeneic HSCT recipient or a stem cell or donor lymphocyte infusion donor (not recorded which). It is not recorded whose cells these are; they may come from a transplant donor. This chain joins TRBV5-1 and TRBJ1-1; D not certain. The sample consisted of blood, either unsorted or a sorted T cell fraction (not recorded which). The CDR3 DNA is TGCGCCAGCAGCTTGGGGCAGTGGAACACTGAAGCTTTCTTT. Amino acids: CASSLGQWNTEAFF.